A selection of T cell receptor beta chains follows, all from one sample in a study of neurological immune-mediated disorders. Via MiXCR, TCRdb re-called the 5' RACE reads, giving one row per CDR3 protein. The repertoire consists of some 89,000 distinct CDR3 sequences, with about 4.5% occurring once and the leading ten covering around 6%. The sample comprised PBMCs. The receptors come from a woman aged 60-70 years with multiple sclerosis. The CDR3 runs from the conserved cysteine through the conserved F or W. Each record gives: J gene, D gene, clone size, V gene, CDR3 length, CDR3 DNA, CDR3 protein. D genes are given only for firm matches. Some rows mark clone size as missing; the rest say once, few, many or name a class of expanded clone.

TRBJ1-5 . many TRBV15 12 TGTGCCACCAGCAGAACTGATCAGCCCCAGCATTTT CATSRTDQPQHF
TRBJ1-1 . many TRBV5-1 14 TGCGCCAGCAGCAGGGAGGGGACGAACACTGAAGCTTTCTTT CASSREGTNTEAFF
TRBJ2-7 . . TRBV2 13 TGTGCCAGCAGCCGGGACATCCGCTACGAGCAGTACTTC CASSRDIRYEQYF
TRBJ1-2 TRBD1 many TRBV20-1 13 TGCAGTGCTAGAACAGGGGACATCTATGGCTACACCTTC CSARTGDIYGYTF
TRBJ1-1 . . TRBV5-1 12 TGCGCCAGCAGCGAATTGACAGCCGAAGCTTTCTTT CASSELTAEAFF
TRBJ2-1 TRBD1 many TRBV5-1 16 TGCGCCAGCAGTGTTACAGGGGGTATCGGCATGAATGAGCAGTTCTTC CASSVTGGIGMNEQFF
TRBJ2-3 . many TRBV20-1 15 TGCAGTGCTTCCCCCCCAGGGGGGAGGACAGATACGCAGTATTTT CSASPPGGRTDTQYF
TRBJ2-6 TRBD2 many TRBV6-5 16 TGTGCCAGCACCCCCGGGGGGGGCGCTGGGGCCAACGTCCTGACTTTC CASTPGGGAGANVLTF
TRBJ2-2 . few TRBV3-1 13 TGTGCCAGCACCGACCGTCCAACCGGGGAGCTGTTTTTT CASTDRPTGELFF
TRBJ1-1 . many TRBV20-1 16 TGCAGTGCTAGAGATCCCCGGACAGACATGAACACTGAAGCTTTCTTT CSARDPRTDMNTEAFF
TRBJ2-6 . many TRBV12-3/TRBV12-4 15 TGTGCCAGCAGCCTTAGACAGCCTGGGGCCAACGTCCTGACTTTC CASSLRQPGANVLTF
TRBJ2-7 . many TRBV3-1 16 TGTGCCAGCAGCCAAGGGCCCAGGGGCCTACGGGGGGAGCAGTACTTC CASSQGPRGLRGEQYF
TRBJ2-2 TRBD1 many TRBV7-6 16 TGTGCCAGCAGCTTCCTTAGGACAGGGGGTGCCGGGGAGCTGTTTTTT CASSFLRTGGAGELFF
TRBJ1-1 . many TRBV5-1 13 TGCGCCAGCACCCCGGGACTTGGGCCTGAAGCTTTCTTT CASTPGLGPEAFF
TRBJ2-7 . many TRBV20-1 17 TGCAGTGCTAGAAATCCAGGTGGGGGGACATCGCGTTACGAGCAGTACTTC CSARNPGGGTSRYEQYF
TRBJ1-5 TRBD1 many TRBV5-6 19 TGTGCCAGCAGCTTGTTCGACAGGGGCGGCTTGGATAGCAATCAGCCCCAGCATTTT CASSLFDRGGLDSNQPQHF
TRBJ2-5 . many TRBV28 13 TGTGCCAGCTTGACAGGTCGGATGAAGACCCAGTACTTC CASLTGRMKTQYF
TRBJ2-7 TRBD1 many TRBV5-1 16 TGCGCCAGCAGAAAACACCCGGGACAGGACCTCTACGAGCAGTACTTC CASRKHPGQDLYEQYF
TRBJ1-2 . many TRBV20-1 13 TGCACGCTGGGGGAACAGGCCGGCTATGGCTACACCTTC CTLGEQAGYGYTF
TRBJ1-2 . many TRBV3-1 14 TGTGCCAGCAGCCAAGCGTACAGGGTATATGGCTACACCTTC CASSQAYRVYGYTF
TRBJ1-3 TRBD1 many TRBV5-1 15 TGCGCCAGCAGCTTGATGACAGGGGCTGGAAACACCATATATTTT CASSLMTGAGNTIYF
TRBJ1-2 . many TRBV20-1 13 TGCAGTGCTAGAGGCCCCAGGGCCTATGGCTACACCTTC CSARGPRAYGYTF
TRBJ2-2 . . TRBV7-8 14 TGTGCCAGCAGCTTATATTCGGATTCCGGGGAGCTGTTTTTT CASSLYSDSGELFF
TRBJ2-7 TRBD1 many TRBV10-3 14 TGTGCCGCCCGACAGGGCCGGAGCTCCTACGAGCAGTACTTC CAARQGRSSYEQYF
TRBJ1-6 . many TRBV5-1 14 TGCGCCAGCCAAACGGGACTGAATAATTCACCCCTCCACTTT CASQTGLNNSPLHF
TRBJ1-1 . many TRBV11-2 14 TGTGCCAGCAGACAGACCGGGGGAGGAACTGAAGCTTTCTTT CASRQTGGGTEAFF
TRBJ1-2 TRBD1 many TRBV18 13 TGTGCCAGCTCACCGTCCCGGGACAGGGTTCTCACTTTC CASSPSRDRVLTF
TRBJ2-2 . many TRBV5-1 14 TGCGCCAGCAGCTTTACGGGGATCACCGGGGAGCTGTTTTTT CASSFTGITGELFF